This TCR beta chain was retrieved from a study of OX40 agonist ivuxolimab in advanced cancers. As for the study in general: Dose-escalation subjects each had hepatocellular carcinoma, melanoma, renal cell or head and neck cancer.

With baseline, cycle 4 day 1, and cycle 7 day 1 as timepoints, blood was sampled. Regarding the study as a whole: Among T cells, CD8+ cells averaged more expanded clones than CD4+ cells.

The method was immunoSEQ multiplex PCR; TCRdb's version includes in-frame clones alone and lacks a portion of them. This sample has 55,000 to 90,000 clones, with about 90% found just once. With regard to this clone: Its target is not known.

This CDR3 spans 15 amino acids. Germline trimming cut 5 bases from V and 5 bases from J; bases unmatched to any gene: 11. From germline, CDR1 is KGHSH and CDR2 LQKENI. The receptor's source is an adult with an advanced solid tumor such as melanoma, head and neck, liver or kidney cancer. The chain uses TRBV18 and TRBJ2-5; 7 bases are a match to TRBD2. Source: CD4+ or CD8+ T cells sorted from blood, taken in a trial of the OX40 agonist ivuxolimab. The CDR3 is CASSSSGGGTETQYF. In DNA, the CDR3 is TGTGCCAGCTCATCTAGCGGAGGTGGGACGGAGACCCAGTACTTC.